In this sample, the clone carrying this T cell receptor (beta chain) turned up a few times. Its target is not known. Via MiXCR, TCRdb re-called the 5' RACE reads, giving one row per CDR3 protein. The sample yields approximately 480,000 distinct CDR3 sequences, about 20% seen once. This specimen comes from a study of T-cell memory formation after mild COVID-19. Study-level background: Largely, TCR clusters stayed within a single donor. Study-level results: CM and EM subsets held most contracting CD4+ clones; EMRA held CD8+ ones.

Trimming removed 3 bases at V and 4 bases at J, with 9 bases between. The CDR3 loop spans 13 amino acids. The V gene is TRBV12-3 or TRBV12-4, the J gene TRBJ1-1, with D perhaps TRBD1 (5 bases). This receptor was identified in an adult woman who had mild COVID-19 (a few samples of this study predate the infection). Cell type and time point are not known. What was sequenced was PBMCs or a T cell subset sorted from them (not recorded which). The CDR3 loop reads CASSFPQGTEAFF. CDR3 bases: TGTGCCAGCAGTTTCCCCCAGGGCACTGAAGCTTTCTTT.